The source of this T cell receptor (beta chain) is a study of shared clonotypes between healthy human individuals (dated by TCRdb to about 2020). Some background on the complete study: The cohort included a few men and a couple of women between 18 and 49 years of age. For each donor, three plates each were used for CD4 naive and CD4 memory, two plates were used for CD8 naive, and one plate was used for CD8 memory. Blood TCR repertoires of 5 or 6 healthy adults were deeply sequenced to estimate repertoire size and the extent of clonotype sharing between individuals. To increase sequencing depth and limit assay-specific biases, different laboratories used diverse techniques to prepare libraries and sequence TCR repertoires. Each donor's leukapheresis produced roughly between roughly 0.85 and 9.5 billion PBMCs. Broader findings and caveats from the paper: Only blood was sampled, and tissue TCR repertoires likely differ from those in blood. The small number of donors limited the genetic and exposure-history diversity represented. Across a handful of donors, about 4.5% of naive CD4, roughly 3.5% of naive CD8, approximately 2.5% of memory CD4, and approximately 0.4% of memory CD8 clonotypes were shared. Based on pairwise subsampling, the degree of clonotype sharing among donors was expected to be affected by sequencing depth. Compared with non-shared clonotypes, the clonotypes found in all four sorted-subset donors had higher generation probabilities. Naive subsets generally had larger estimated clonotype richness than memory subsets did. Incomplete sequencing was indicated by rarefaction of sorted-subset datasets, despite the large sequencing depth.

The donors were healthy, HIV-negative adults with no recently reported acute infections or vaccinations. All donors were Caucasian adults living in Nashville, Tennessee, USA. CD4+ T cells were enriched by magnetic negative selection; naive cells were then positively selected on CD45RA, and the negative fraction formed the memory subset. Blood was obtained by leukapheresis, after which PBMCs were separated by Ficoll-Histopaque density gradient centrifugation and cryopreserved in liquid nitrogen vapor phase. Analytical flow cytometry was used to check the purity and quantity of each magnetically sorted T cell population. Genomic DNA was isolated from every sorted fraction and measured by UV absorbance on a Nanodrop 2000c. TCR CDR3 regions were amplified from genomic DNA by multiplex PCR using the deep immunoSEQ assay. Extracted genomic DNA from each cell subset was distributed evenly across all wells of several immunoSEQ 96-well plates, and each plate was treated as a replicate. Each replicate PCR for sorted subsets received 150 to 250 ng genomic DNA, equal to some 32,000 T cell genomes. Purified libraries were quantified with a Qubit 3.0 fluorometer, sized on a Bioanalyzer 2100, and re-quantified with the KAPA Library Quantification kit. Every immunoSEQ 96-well plate was sequenced on a separate single-read 150-cycle Illumina NextSeq 550 flow cell. Turning to the authors' computational methods: Because only junctional sequences without quality scores were contained in the immunoSEQ output, filtering matching that applied to full-length reads could not be performed. To assign V/J genes and CDR3, sequences were annotated against IMGT germline references using PyIR, a Python wrapper for IgBLAST v1.9. Reads were removed for weak V/J assignments (E-value above 1e-6), missing CDR3, stop codons, out-of-frame junctions, or ambiguous translated residues. V3J clonotypes were defined as sequences sharing the same inferred V gene, J gene, and CDR3 amino acid sequence. To compute the percentage overlap between repertoires, the number of shared unique clonotypes was divided by the size of the smaller repertoire. Three approaches were used to assess repertoire richness: RTK rarefaction, the Chao1 estimator, and Recon v2.1 estimates of unobserved clonotypes. OLGA was used to compute generation probabilities for all TCRbeta clonotypes that the gDNA method yielded from a few donors. TCRdb carries this immuneACCESS record with in-frame sequences only. Its versions omit some clonotypes, under half of them owing to an unresolved V gene in the studies checked, with the rest unexplained. That table gives V, J and clone size, and the DNA gave D and trimming. This sample lists under 650,000 clones; 90% to 96% were detected once. The top ten clones comprise roughly 0.06% of the sample.

A note on this clone: Its antigen is still unknown. Base qualities were left out, and no much larger clone turns up one base away.

From the germline V gene, CDR1 is MDHEN and CDR2 is SYDVKM. V gives up 2 bases and J gives up 5 bases, and the segment between their germline ends measures 16 bases. Spanning cysteine to phenylalanine, the CDR3 consists of 16 amino acids. Of the read, only the CDR3 DNA is kept; its 48 bases are in frame from base 1. The rearrangement joined TRBV28 to TRBJ1-5; the D gene is perhaps TRBD1, from 6 matching bases. The sequenced sample was naive CD4+ T cells sorted from blood. In the paper's terms, the cell subset or site label means: CD45RA+ positively selected. This receptor was obtained from a woman in her thirties in good health. CDR3 sequence: CASSLGAGEGHQPQHF. The nucleotides read TGTGCCAGCAGTTTAGGGGCAGGGGAGGGCCATCAGCCCCAGCATTTT.